The next 29 T cell receptor beta chains were all read from a single sample in a study of blood T cell repertoires in COVID-19 (TCRdb year 2020). Receptor amplification or capture employed the immunoSEQ multiplex PCR assay. The immuneACCESS repertoire file appears here via TCRdb, limited to in-frame rearrangements. These files lack a portion of the clones; in checked studies, under half of the deficit traces to unresolved V genes, and the cause of the others is not known. Present in this sample are 250,000 to 300,000 clones, about nine tenths of which were seen just once. About 2% of the sample rests with the top ten. The sequencing sample was made of peripheral blood. All receptors derive from a woman between 45 and 65 years old who had recovered from COVID-19.

The rearrangement links TRBV30 to TRBJ2-1; the D gene is possibly TRBD2 (5 bases). The CDR3 is 14 residues long. The germline gives CDR1 GTSNPN, CDR2 SVGIG (reference sequence). Trimming took 0 bases from V and 8 from J, leaving 14 bases between them. The CDR3 bases are TGTGCCTGGAGTGTTGGTCCGGGGATCCATGAGCAGTTCTTC. Its protein product is CAWSVGPGIHEQFF.

The rearrangement uses TRBV30 and TRBJ1-3, with D uncertain. Germline CDR1 is GTSNPN and CDR2 is SVGIG (reference sequence). V was shortened by 5 bases and J by 0 bases, with 14 bases between the two germline ends. This CDR3 has 15 residues. The DNA for the CDR3 is TGTGCCTGGGGTTGGAGGCAAAGCTCTGGAAACACCATATATTTT. Protein sequence: CAWGWRQSSGNTIYF.

This chain links TRBV5-1 with TRBJ1-2, with D unclear. V lost 4 bases and J 0 bases, leaving 10 bases between the germline ends. Germline values: CDR1 SGHRS, CDR2 YFSETQ. The CDR3 runs to 14 residues. CDR3 nucleotide sequence: TGCGCCAGCAGCCCGACACCCGCTAACTATGGCTACACCTTC. It encodes CASSPTPANYGYTF.

This clone has a handful of counts. The chain is built from TRBV7-8 and TRBJ2-2; D call uncertain. CDR1 is SGHVS, CDR2 FQNEAQ, per germline. The CDR3 sequence is 14 residues long. Trimming stripped 4 bases from V and 1 base from J, with 7 bases between. DNA of the CDR3: TGTGCCAGCAGCTCAACAAGGAACACCGGGGAGCTGTTTTTT. Translated, it gives CASSSTRNTGELFF.

V and J are TRBV10-3 and TRBJ2-7, with TRBD2 as a possible D gene (5 bases). The CDR3 has 13 amino acids. Germline CDR1 reads ENHRY; CDR2 reads SYGVKD. Trimming removed 11 bases at V and 2 bases at J, with 16 bases between. The CDR3 DNA is TGTGCCGTTTCTAAGACGGGAACCTACGAGCAGTACTTC. It specifies CAVSKTGTYEQYF.

A few counts support this clone. The chain carries TRBV21-1 and TRBJ1-5; the table's D gene call, TRBD1, was not cross checked with the DNA. TRBV21-1 is termed a pseudogene. The CDR3 is made up of 14 amino acids. CDR3 protein: CASSTGRNNQPQHF. The CDR3 bases are TGTGCCAGCAGCACAGGGCGTAACAATCAGCCCCAGCATTTT.

V usage is TRBV10-1 and J usage is TRBJ2-1; 14 bases align to TRBD2. The CDR3 has 19 residues. V was pared by 4 bases and J by 0 bases, with 8 bases of the junction left unmatched. Looked up from germline, CDR1 is WNHNN and CDR2 is SYGVQD (reference sequence). The CDR3: CASSVPGLAGVSSYNEQFF. For the CDR3, the DNA is TGCGCCAGCAGTGTTCCGGGACTAGCGGGAGTAAGCTCCTACAATGAGCAGTTCTTC.

This sequence joins TRBV6-5 and TRBJ2-5, with a weak D call TRBD1 (6 bases). The CDR3 spans 16 residues. With 4 bases removed from V and 3 bases from J, the gap between germline ends came to 18 bases. In germline, CDR1 is MNHEY, CDR2 SVGAGI. CDR3: CASSSTGLGPKETQYF. The CDR3 nucleotides are TGTGCCAGCAGTTCCACAGGGTTGGGCCCCAAAGAGACCCAGTACTTC.

V usage is TRBV6-5 and J usage is TRBJ1-2; no firm D call. V dropped 0 bases and J dropped 7 bases, with 15 bases sitting between them. Germline V gene data show CDR1 as MNHEY and CDR2 as SVGAGI. This CDR3 is 15 amino acids long. This CDR3 is CASSYSAGGSGGYTF. Here the CDR3 DNA reads TGTGCCAGCAGTTACTCGGCCGGCGGTTCGGGTGGCTACACCTTC.

CDR3: CAWKINWGQGKNYGYTF. CDR3 coding DNA: TGTGCCTGGAAAATCAACTGGGGGCAGGGTAAAAACTATGGCTACACCTTC. This chain connects TRBV30 to TRBJ1-2; D may be TRBD1 (6 bases). CDR3 size: 17 residues. The V gene lost 4 bases and the J gene lost 2 bases, with 23 bases spanning the gap. Germline CDR1 GTSNPN, CDR2 SVGIG (reference sequence).

The V call is TRBV27, the J call TRBJ2-5, with D hard to call. The V gene lost 1 base and the J gene lost 2 bases, with 8 bases spanning the gap. Germline V CDR1 and CDR2: MNHEY, SMNVEV (reference sequence). The length of the CDR3 is 14 residues. The DNA of the CDR3 is TGTGCCAGCAGTTTATGGGCGAAACAAGAGACCCAGTACTTC. This encodes CASSLWAKQETQYF.

The chain has TRBV29-1 and TRBJ1-1; D perhaps matches TRBD1 (6 bases). The CDR3 spans 16 residues. The germline V gene encodes CDR1 SQVTM and CDR2 ANQGSEA. V gave up 4 bases and J gave up 3 bases, with 21 bases separating them. CDR3 in DNA: TGCAGCGTTGGGGGGCCCATACATATTACGTACACTGAAGCTTTCTTT. Translation: CSVGGPIHITYTEAFF.

The chain combines TRBV7-2 with TRBJ2-7, with a weak D call TRBD2 (5 bases). The V gene's germline CDR1 is SGHTA and CDR2 FQGNSA. V was cut by 4 bases and J by 3 bases, with 16 bases left in between. CDR3 length: 15 residues. The CDR3 DNA reads TGTGCCAGCAGCTCCCCGGGTGAGGGTTTCTACGAGCAGTACTTC. Translation gives CASSSPGEGFYEQYF.

The chain uses TRBV7-2 and TRBJ2-2, with 8 bases lining up with TRBD1. This CDR3 is built from 16 residues. Trimming at V came to 5 bases and at J to 6 bases, leaving 11 bases not matched to a gene. Germline CDR1 SGHTA, CDR2 FQGNSA. DNA of the CDR3: TGTGCCAGCAGCCTACAGAGCCGCAGGGGGCCCGGGGAGCTGTTTTTT. Encoded protein: CASSLQSRRGPGELFF.

V gene TRBV19 combines with J gene TRBJ1-1; 7 bases align to TRBD1. The CDR3 consists of 15 residues. Germline CDR1 LNHDA, CDR2 SQIVND (reference sequence). V lost 7 bases to trimming and J lost 1 base; unmatched junction nucleotides: 9. The CDR3 protein is CASTSGGGTNTEAFF. For the CDR3, the DNA is TGTGCCAGTACCTCAGGGGGAGGAACGAACACTGAAGCTTTCTTT.

This clone was counted a single time. This chain connects TRBV15 to TRBJ1-4, with TRBD1 matching over 7 bases. V was pared by 0 bases and J by 5 bases, with 0 bases of the junction left unmatched. The CDR3 contains 14 residues. From germline, CDR1 is LNHNV and CDR2 YYDKDF (reference sequence). CDR3 sequence: CATSRDRGNEKLFF. The CDR3 DNA sequence: TGTGCCACCAGCAGAGACAGGGGGAATGAAAAACTGTTTTTT. The complete variable domain, with remaining parts taken from reference TRBV15 and TRBJ1-4, reads DAMVIQNPRYQVTQFGKPVTLSCSQTLNHNVMYWYQQKSSQAPKLLFHYYDKDFNNEADTPDNFQSRRPNTSFCFLDIRSPGLGDTAMYLCATSRDRGNEKLFFGSGTQLSVL.

The chain is built from TRBV6-5 and TRBJ2-1; no clear D gene. Germline values: CDR1 MNHEY, CDR2 SVGAGI. The CDR3 is 12 residues long. V was trimmed by 8 bases and J by 9 bases, leaving 14 bases between them. The CDR3 bases are TGTGCCAGCGCCTCAAGTAGGAGTGAGCAGTTCTTC. Protein product: CASASSRSEQFF.

This clone was detected ten times or more. This rearrangement joins TRBV19 to TRBJ2-3, with 9 nucleotides matching TRBD2. Germline assignment: CDR1 LNHDA and CDR2 SQIVND (reference sequence). The CDR3 extends over 14 amino acids. After removal of 4 bases from V and 3 bases from J, the junction contained 2 bases not matched to a gene. The chain's CDR3 is CASSTLAGTDTQYF. CDR3 coding DNA: TGTGCCAGTAGTACCCTAGCGGGAACAGATACGCAGTATTTT.

This sequence joins TRBV7-2 and TRBJ2-1; unclear D gene. Trimming cost V 0 bases and J 5 bases, with 5 bases left between them. The V gene's germline CDR1 is SGHTA and CDR2 FQGNSA. There are 13 residues in the CDR3. CDR3 protein: CASSLARDNEQFF. CDR3 bases: TGTGCCAGCAGCTTAGCTCGGGACAATGAGCAGTTCTTC.

The CDR3 nucleotides read TGTGCCAGCAGTTTAGGGGGCGCGAGGTCCTACGAGCAGTACTTC. Translation: CASSLGGARSYEQYF. This rearrangement joins TRBV28 to TRBJ2-7, with D perhaps TRBD1 (6 bases). CDR1 MDHEN and CDR2 SYDVKM come from the germline V gene. V lost 2 bases to trimming and J lost 1 base, with 12 bases between them. CDR3 length equals 15 residues. Combining the CDR3 with reference TRBV28 and TRBJ2-7 gives the whole variable domain DVKVTQSSRYLVKRTGEKVFLECVQDMDHENMFWYRQDPGLGLRLIYFSYDVKMKEKGDIPEGYSVSREKKERFSLILESASTNQTSMYLCASSLGGARSYEQYFGPGTRLTVT.

Details on this clone: This sample also contains other DNA sequences that code for the same CDR3. The J gene is TRBJ1-1, the V gene TRBV30; D is unresolved. Germline CDR1 GTSNPN, CDR2 SVGIG (reference sequence). This CDR3 comprises 12 residues. Between the trimmed V and J ends, which lost 0 bases and 2 bases, there was a span of 4 bases. The CDR3: CAWSVLNTEAFF. The CDR3 nucleotides are TGTGCCTGGAGTGTACTTAACACTGAAGCTTTCTTT.

The gene calls are TRBV7-9 and TRBJ2-3, with 10 nucleotides matching TRBD2. Trimming removed 10 bases from V and 2 bases from J; junction bases left unmatched: 18. The CDR3 consists of 18 residues. Germline values: CDR1 SEHNR, CDR2 FQNEAQ (reference sequence). CDR3 loop: CAIQPSSGSPLFTDTQYF. CDR3 nucleotide sequence: TGTGCCATCCAGCCCTCTAGCGGGAGCCCCCTATTCACAGATACGCAGTATTTT.

This chain connects TRBV28 to TRBJ2-3, with TRBD2 as a possible D gene (6 bases). CDR3 length: 15 residues. Germline V gives CDR1 MDHEN, CDR2 SYDVKM. V gave up 4 bases and J gave up 1 base, with 12 bases separating them. The chain's CDR3 is CASSSLGGGTDTQYF. CDR3 nucleotide sequence: TGTGCCAGCAGTTCCCTCGGGGGAGGCACAGATACGCAGTATTTT.

The CDR3 region is CASMGVNTEAFF. The CDR3 DNA follows: TGTGCCAGCATGGGAGTGAACACTGAAGCTTTCTTT. The chain has TRBV6-5 and TRBJ1-1; D unclear. The V gene's germline CDR1 is MNHEY and CDR2 SVGAGI. V lost 7 bases to trimming and J lost 0 bases, with 6 bases between them. The CDR3 is made up of 12 amino acids.

The rearrangement links TRBV3-1 (or the pseudogene TRBV3-2) to TRBJ1-5, with 7 bases fitting TRBD1. This CDR3 comprises 14 residues. The junction had 7 bases not matched to a gene; V was cut back by 4 bases and J by 7 bases. The germline gives CDR1 LGHDT, CDR2 YNNKEL (reference sequence). As DNA, the CDR3 is TGTGCCAGCAGCCCAAGGAACAGGGGACAGCCCCAGCATTTT. Residues: CASSPRNRGQPQHF.

CDR3 sequence (DNA): TGTGCCACGCGCACAGACTGGGGGGATATGATGAACACTGAAGCTTTCTTT. Translating gives CATRTDWGDMMNTEAFF. J is TRBJ1-1 and V is TRBV28, with D perhaps TRBD1 (5 bases). The CDR3 is 17 residues long. Germline CDR1 MDHEN, CDR2 SYDVKM. Trimming removed 10 bases at V and 0 bases at J, with 24 bases between. The full variable domain, its missing parts supplied by reference TRBV28 and TRBJ1-1, is DVKVTQSSRYLVKRTGEKVFLECVQDMDHENMFWYRQDPGLGLRLIYFSYDVKMKEKGDIPEGYSVSREKKERFSLILESASTNQTSMYLCATRTDWGDMMNTEAFFGQGTRLTVV.

The chain couples TRBV19 to TRBJ1-2, with TRBD1 matching 9 bases. There are 13 residues in the CDR3. The V gene end was trimmed by 7 bases and the J gene end by 6 bases; junction bases not matched to a gene: 6. The germline V gene has CDR1 LNHDA and CDR2 SQIVND (reference sequence). Here the CDR3 reads CASTWTGVDGYTF. The DNA for the CDR3 is TGTGCCAGTACCTGGACAGGGGTCGATGGCTACACCTTC. Based on the CDR3 plus reference TRBV19 and TRBJ1-2, the full variable domain is DGGITQSPKYLFRKEGQNVTLSCEQNLNHDAMYWYRQDPGQGLRLIYYSQIVNDFQKGDIAEGYSVSREKKESFPLTVTSAQKNPTAFYLCASTWTGVDGYTFGSGTRLTVV.

The chain joins TRBV14 to TRBJ1-4; D is unclear. This CDR3 region has 15 residues. CDR1 is SGHDN and CDR2 is FVKESK in the germline V gene. With 0 bases removed from V and 6 bases from J, the gap between germline ends came to 11 bases. CDR3 loop: CASSQETGLDEKLFF. The CDR3 nucleotides are TGTGCCAGCAGCCAAGAGACCGGGTTGGATGAAAAACTGTTTTTT. Filled out from reference TRBV14 and TRBJ1-4, the complete variable domain reads EAGVTQFPSHSVIEKGQTVTLRCDPISGHDNLYWYRRVMGKEIKFLLHFVKESKQDESGMPNNRFLAERTGGTYSTLKVQPAELEDSGVYFCASSQETGLDEKLFFGSGTQLSVL.

This chain links TRBV9 with TRBJ1-2; D ambiguous. V was cut by 4 bases and J by 1 base, with 8 bases left in between. This CDR3 is 13 amino acids long. Germline CDR1 and CDR2: SGDLS and YYNGEE. DNA of the CDR3: TGTGCCAGCAGCTCCCACGGTAACTATGGCTACACCTTC. Its translation: CASSSHGNYGYTF.